This T cell receptor beta chain comes out of a study of T-cell memory formation after mild COVID-19. As for the study in general: The TCR clusters were mostly specific to one donor. General study results and limits: CD8+ contracting clones occupied EMRA, while CD4+ ones occupied mainly CM and EM. Pre-infection memory contained some responding clones, which suggested that cross-reactive memory had joined.

This clonotype was counted between two and nine times. No antigen is known for it. 5'RACE, which relied on constant-segment primers, yielded TCR alpha and TCR beta cDNA libraries carrying sample barcodes and UMIs. TCRdb reanalysed the 5' RACE reads using MiXCR and keeps one entry per CDR3 protein. The data hold more than 250,000 distinct CDR3 sequences, with under 20% observed a single time. The V gene's germline CDR1 is SGHRS and CDR2 YFSETQ. Trimming cost V 1 base and J 5 bases, with 16 bases left between them. CDR3 length: 15 residues. V is TRBV5-1 and J is TRBJ2-7; D remains unclear. Source material: PBMCs or a T cell subset sorted from them (not recorded which). The clonotype comes from a young man who had mild COVID-19 (a few samples of this study predate the infection). Cell type and time point are not known. CDR3 loop: CASSLRTPNIHEQYF. Here the CDR3 DNA reads TGCGCCAGCAGCTTGAGGACGCCAAATATCCACGAGCAGTACTTC.